This is a list of T cell receptor beta chains from one sample in a study of control samples from healthy donors and cancer patients. Sequencing used immunoSEQ multiplex PCR; TCRdb keeps in-frame clones, though not all of them. Of some 140,000 clones listed, roughly 94% were seen once; the top ten hold around 6.1%. Sequenced input: blood. Receptor source: a man in his forties in good health. Both conserved end residues are part of each CDR3. A D gene is named only where the DNA matches it firmly. For some rows the clone size is stated as once, few or many, or as a class when expanded; others skip it.

J,V,D,size,CDR3,DNA
TRBJ2-7,TRBV3-1/TRBV3-2,.,.,CASSPGARGYEQYF,TGTGCCAGCTCCCCCGGGGCCCGGGGCTACGAGCAGTACTTC
TRBJ2-1,TRBV5-1,.,.,CASRREVSSYNEQFF,TGCGCCAGCCGAAGAGAGGTCAGCTCCTACAATGAGCAGTTCTTC
TRBJ2-7,TRBV5-1,.,.,CASSFRDSTYEQYF,TGCGCCAGCAGCTTCCGGGACTCGACCTACGAGCAGTACTTC
TRBJ2-5,TRBV7-9,TRBD2,.,CASSFAAGKETQYF,TGTGCCAGCAGCTTCGCAGCGGGGAAAGAGACCCAGTACTTC
TRBJ1-1,TRBV9,.,.,CASSPFRFTEAFF,TGTGCCAGCAGCCCCTTCAGGTTCACTGAAGCTTTCTTT
TRBJ1-1,TRBV6-2/TRBV6-3,.,.,CASSLKAPTEAFF,TGTGCCAGCAGTCTAAAGGCGCCTACTGAAGCTTTCTTT
TRBJ1-2,TRBV4-1,.,.,CASSGTSSGGYGYTF,TGCGCCAGCAGCGGCACTTCATCCGGGGGCTATGGCTACACCTTC
TRBJ1-1,TRBV19,TRBD1,.,CASSPQTTGRTEAFF,TGTGCCAGTAGTCCTCAGACGACAGGGAGGACTGAAGCTTTCTTT
TRBJ2-3,TRBV10-2,.,.,CASSDSGLPTDTQYF,TGCGCCAGCAGTGATTCTGGACTACCCACAGATACGCAGTATTTT
TRBJ1-5,TRBV2,.,.,CASSPGGNQPQHF,TGTGCCAGCAGTCCCGGGGGGAATCAGCCCCAGCATTTT
TRBJ1-2,TRBV29-1,TRBD1,few,CSVEEDGQGPNYGYTF,TGCAGCGTTGAAGAGGATGGACAGGGTCCTAACTATGGCTACACCTTC
TRBJ2-7,TRBV27,.,few,CASSLNPPAEQYF,TGTGCCAGCAGTTTAAATCCTCCCGCCGAGCAGTACTTC
TRBJ1-4,TRBV5-5,.,.,CASSPNWGLNEKLFF,TGTGCCAGCAGCCCCAACTGGGGCCTTAATGAAAAACTGTTTTTT
TRBJ1-2,TRBV6-5,.,.,CASSPVGGLDYGYTF,TGTGCCAGCAGTCCGGTCGGGGGGCTGGACTATGGCTACACCTTC
TRBJ1-2,TRBV19,.,once,CASSIRDTSYGYTF,TGTGCCAGTAGTATACGGGACACGTCCTATGGCTACACCTTC
TRBJ1-2,TRBV7-9,.,.,CASSLIQGEGGYTF,TGTGCCAGCAGCTTGATTCAGGGTGAGGGTGGCTACACCTTC
TRBJ2-1,TRBV4-2,.,.,CASSQEARSSYNEQFF,TGTGCCAGCAGCCAAGAGGCGAGGAGCTCCTACAATGAGCAGTTCTTC
TRBJ2-2,TRBV9,TRBD1,.,CASSSPGQGETGELFF,TGTGCCAGCAGTTCTCCGGGACAGGGAGAAACCGGGGAGCTGTTTTTT
TRBJ1-2,TRBV7-2,.,.,CASSLVPALGYGYTF,TGTGCCAGCAGCTTAGTCCCCGCATTGGGTTATGGCTACACCTTC
TRBJ2-1,TRBV2,TRBD1,.,CATSRPGQPYNEQFF,TGTGCCACCTCCAGACCGGGACAGCCCTACAATGAGCAGTTCTTC
TRBJ2-2,TRBV19,.,.,CASSIKTGELFF,TGTGCCAGTAGTATAAAAACCGGGGAGCTGTTTTTT
TRBJ2-1,TRBV30,.,.,CAWSVGSEQFF,TGTGCCTGGAGTGTAGGTAGTGAGCAGTTCTTC
TRBJ2-3,TRBV19,TRBD2,.,CASSTGLYTDTQYF,TGTGCCAGTAGTACGGGACTATACACAGATACGCAGTATTTT
TRBJ2-6,TRBV28,.,.,CASSLPGANVLTF,TGTGCCAGCAGTTTGCCTGGGGCCAACGTCCTGACTTTC
TRBJ1-2,TRBV28,.,.,CASSTSAVTYGYTF,TGTGCCAGCAGTACCTCGGCGGTGACCTATGGCTACACCTTC
TRBJ2-1,TRBV7-8,TRBD1,.,CASSPGQGNEQFF,TGTGCCAGCAGCCCTGGACAGGGAAATGAGCAGTTCTTC
TRBJ2-1,TRBV7-2,TRBD1,.,CASRLNRGWSEQFF,TGTGCCAGCAGACTAAACAGGGGGTGGAGTGAGCAGTTCTTC
TRBJ2-2,TRBV7-2,.,.,CASAKPSDPGELFF,TGTGCCAGCGCAAAGCCTAGCGATCCCGGGGAGCTGTTTTTT
TRBJ1-3,TRBV2,.,.,CASSRQFSGNTIYF,TGTGCCAGCAGTAGGCAGTTCTCTGGAAACACCATATATTTT
TRBJ2-7,TRBV6-5,.,.,CAGTDGFPYEQYF,TGTGCCGGCACGGACGGGTTCCCCTACGAGCAGTACTTC